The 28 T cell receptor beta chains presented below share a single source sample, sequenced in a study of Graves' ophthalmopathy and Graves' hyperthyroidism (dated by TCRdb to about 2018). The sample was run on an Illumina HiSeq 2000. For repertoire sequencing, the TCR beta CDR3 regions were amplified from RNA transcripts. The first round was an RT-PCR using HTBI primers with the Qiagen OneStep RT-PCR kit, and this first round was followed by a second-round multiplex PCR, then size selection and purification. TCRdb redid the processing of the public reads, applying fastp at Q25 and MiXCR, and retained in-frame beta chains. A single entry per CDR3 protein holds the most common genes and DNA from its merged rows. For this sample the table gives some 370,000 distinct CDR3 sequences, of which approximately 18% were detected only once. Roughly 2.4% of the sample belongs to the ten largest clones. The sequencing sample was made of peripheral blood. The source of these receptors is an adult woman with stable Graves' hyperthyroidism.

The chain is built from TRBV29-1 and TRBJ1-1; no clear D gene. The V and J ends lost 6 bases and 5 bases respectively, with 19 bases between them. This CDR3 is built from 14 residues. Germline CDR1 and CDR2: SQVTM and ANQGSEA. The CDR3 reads CSVSPSGSGTEAFF. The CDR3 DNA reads TGCAGCGTGTCCCCTTCTGGGTCGGGGACTGAAGCTTTCTTT.

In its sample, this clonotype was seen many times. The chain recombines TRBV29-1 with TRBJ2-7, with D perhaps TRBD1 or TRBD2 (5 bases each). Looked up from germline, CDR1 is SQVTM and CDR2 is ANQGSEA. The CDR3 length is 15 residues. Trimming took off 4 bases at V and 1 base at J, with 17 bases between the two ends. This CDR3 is CSVVASGTRSYEQYF. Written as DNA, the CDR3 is TGCAGCGTTGTAGCGTCCGGGACCCGATCCTACGAGCAGTACTTC.

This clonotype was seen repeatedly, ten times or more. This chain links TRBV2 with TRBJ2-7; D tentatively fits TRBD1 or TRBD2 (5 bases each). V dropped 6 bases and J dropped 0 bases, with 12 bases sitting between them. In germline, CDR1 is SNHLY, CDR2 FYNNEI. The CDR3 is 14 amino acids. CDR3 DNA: TGTGCCAGCAGGTGGGACGGAAGCTCCTACGAGCAGTACTTC. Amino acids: CASRWDGSSYEQYF.

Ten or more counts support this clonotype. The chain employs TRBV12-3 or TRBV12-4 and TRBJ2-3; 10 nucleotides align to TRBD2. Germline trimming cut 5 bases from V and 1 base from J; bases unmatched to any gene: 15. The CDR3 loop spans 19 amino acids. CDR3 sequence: CASSRAGGPSWGGTDTQYF. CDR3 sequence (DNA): TGTGCCAGCAGTAGAGCGGGAGGGCCTTCCTGGGGCGGCACAGATACGCAGTATTTT.

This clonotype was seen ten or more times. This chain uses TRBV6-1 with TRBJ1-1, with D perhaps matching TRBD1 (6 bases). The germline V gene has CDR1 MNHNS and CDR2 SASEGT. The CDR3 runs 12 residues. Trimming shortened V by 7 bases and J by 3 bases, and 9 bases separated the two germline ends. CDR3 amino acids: CASKNRDTEAFF. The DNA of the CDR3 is TGTGCCAGCAAAAACAGGGACACTGAAGCTTTCTTT.

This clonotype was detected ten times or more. The CDR3 sequence: CASTRGYSYNSPLHF. In DNA form, the CDR3 reads TGTGCCAGTACAAGGGGATACTCCTATAATTCACCCCTCCACTTT. The chain links TRBV27 to TRBJ1-6; D may be TRBD1 (5 bases). CDR3 length: 15 residues. Trimming shortened V by 9 bases and J by 0 bases, and 12 bases separated the two germline ends. Per germline, CDR1 MNHEY and CDR2 SMNVEV (reference sequence).

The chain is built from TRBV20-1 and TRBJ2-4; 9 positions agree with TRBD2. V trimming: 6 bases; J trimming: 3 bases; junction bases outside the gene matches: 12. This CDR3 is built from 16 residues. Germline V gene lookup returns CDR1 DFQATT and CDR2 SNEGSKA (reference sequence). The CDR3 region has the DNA TGCAGTGCCCGGAGCGGGGCTAGCGGGGACAAAAACATTCAGTACTTC. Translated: CSARSGASGDKNIQYF.

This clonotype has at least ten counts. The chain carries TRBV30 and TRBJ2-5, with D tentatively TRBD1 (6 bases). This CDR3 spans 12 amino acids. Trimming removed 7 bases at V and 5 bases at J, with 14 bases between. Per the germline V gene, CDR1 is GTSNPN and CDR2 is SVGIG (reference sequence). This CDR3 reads CASRTGTETQYF. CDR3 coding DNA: TGTGCCTCTCGAACAGGGACGGAGACCCAGTACTTC.

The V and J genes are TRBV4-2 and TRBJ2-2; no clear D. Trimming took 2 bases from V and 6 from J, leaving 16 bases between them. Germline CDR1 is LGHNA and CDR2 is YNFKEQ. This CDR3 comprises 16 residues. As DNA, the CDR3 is TGTGCCAGCAGCCAAAAACTCGACAACGCCCCCGGGGAGCTGTTTTTT. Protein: CASSQKLDNAPGELFF.

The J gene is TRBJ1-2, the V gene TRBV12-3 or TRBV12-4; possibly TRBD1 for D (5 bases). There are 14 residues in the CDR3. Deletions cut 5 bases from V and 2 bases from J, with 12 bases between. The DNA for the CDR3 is TGTGCCAGCAGTCCAGGGTATACGAACTATGGCTACACCTTC. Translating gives CASSPGYTNYGYTF.

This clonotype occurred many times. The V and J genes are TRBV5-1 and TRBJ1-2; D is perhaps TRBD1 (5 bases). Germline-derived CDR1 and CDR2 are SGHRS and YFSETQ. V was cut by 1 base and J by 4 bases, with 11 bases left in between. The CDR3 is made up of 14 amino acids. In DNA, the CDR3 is TGCGCCAGCAGCTTGAACTGGGGGATCTATGGCTACACCTTC. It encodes CASSLNWGIYGYTF. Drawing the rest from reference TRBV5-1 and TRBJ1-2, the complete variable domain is KAGVTQTPRYLIKTRGQQVTLSCSPISGHRSVSWYQQTPGQGLQFLFEYFSETQRNKGNFPGRFSGRQFSNSRSEMNVSTLELGDSALYLCASSLNWGIYGYTFGSGTRLTVV.

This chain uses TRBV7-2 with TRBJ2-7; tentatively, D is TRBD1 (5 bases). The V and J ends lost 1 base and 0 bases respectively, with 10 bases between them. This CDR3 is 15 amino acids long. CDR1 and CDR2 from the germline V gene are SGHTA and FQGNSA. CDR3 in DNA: TGTGCCAGCAGCTTAGTACAGGAGAGCTCCTACGAGCAGTACTTC. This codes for CASSLVQESSYEQYF. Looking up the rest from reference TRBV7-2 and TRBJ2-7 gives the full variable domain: GAGVSQSPSNKVTEKGKDVELRCDPISGHTALYWYRQSLGQGLEFLIYFQGNSAPDKSGLPSDRFSAERTGGSVSTLTIQRTQQEDSAVYLCASSLVQESSYEQYFGPGTRLTVT.

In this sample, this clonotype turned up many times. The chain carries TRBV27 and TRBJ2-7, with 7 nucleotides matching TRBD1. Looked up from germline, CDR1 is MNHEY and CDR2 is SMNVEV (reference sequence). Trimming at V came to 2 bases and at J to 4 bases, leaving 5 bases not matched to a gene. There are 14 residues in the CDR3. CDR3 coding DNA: TGTGCCAGCAGTTTAGGGACAGATTTATACGAGCAGTACTTC. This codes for CASSLGTDLYEQYF.

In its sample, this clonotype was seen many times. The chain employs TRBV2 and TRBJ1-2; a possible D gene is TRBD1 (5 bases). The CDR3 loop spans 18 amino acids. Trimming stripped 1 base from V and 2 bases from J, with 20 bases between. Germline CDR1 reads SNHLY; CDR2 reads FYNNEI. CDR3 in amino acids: CASSEGGVGSSPNYGYTF. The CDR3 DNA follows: TGTGCCAGCAGTGAAGGAGGGGTAGGCTCAAGCCCCAACTATGGCTACACCTTC.

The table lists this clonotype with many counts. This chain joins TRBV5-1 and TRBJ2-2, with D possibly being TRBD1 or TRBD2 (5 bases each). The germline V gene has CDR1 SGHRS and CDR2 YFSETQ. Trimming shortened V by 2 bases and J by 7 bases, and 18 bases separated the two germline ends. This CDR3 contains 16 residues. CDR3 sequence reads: CASSFPGRTDGGELFF. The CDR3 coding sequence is TGCGCCAGCAGCTTTCCGGGGCGGACCGACGGCGGGGAGCTGTTTTTT.

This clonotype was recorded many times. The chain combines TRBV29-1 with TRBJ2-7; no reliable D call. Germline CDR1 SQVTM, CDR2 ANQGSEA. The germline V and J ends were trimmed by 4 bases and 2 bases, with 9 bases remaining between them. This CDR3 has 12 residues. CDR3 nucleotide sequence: TGCAGCGTTGTTGGCGGTACCTACGAGCAGTACTTC. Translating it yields CSVVGGTYEQYF.

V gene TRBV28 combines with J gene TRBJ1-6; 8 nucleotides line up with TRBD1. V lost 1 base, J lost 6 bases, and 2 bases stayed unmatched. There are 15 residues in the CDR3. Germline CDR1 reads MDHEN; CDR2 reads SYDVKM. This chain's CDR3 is CASSLFGQGNSPLHF. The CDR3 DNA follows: TGTGCCAGCAGTTTATTTGGACAGGGTAATTCACCCCTCCACTTT.

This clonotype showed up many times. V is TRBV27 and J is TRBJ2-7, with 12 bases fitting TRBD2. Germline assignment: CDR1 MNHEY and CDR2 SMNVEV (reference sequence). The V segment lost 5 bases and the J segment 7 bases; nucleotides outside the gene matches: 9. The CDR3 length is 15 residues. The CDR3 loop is CASSRWTSGIYEQYF. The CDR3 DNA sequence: TGTGCCAGCAGTCGATGGACTAGCGGGATTTATGAGCAGTACTTC.

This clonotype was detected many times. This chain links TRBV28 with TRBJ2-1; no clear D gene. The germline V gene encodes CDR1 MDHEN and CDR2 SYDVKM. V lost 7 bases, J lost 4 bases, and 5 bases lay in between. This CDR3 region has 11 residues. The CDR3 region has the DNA TGTGCCAGCACTTATTACAATGAGCAGTTCTTC. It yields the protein CASTYYNEQFF.

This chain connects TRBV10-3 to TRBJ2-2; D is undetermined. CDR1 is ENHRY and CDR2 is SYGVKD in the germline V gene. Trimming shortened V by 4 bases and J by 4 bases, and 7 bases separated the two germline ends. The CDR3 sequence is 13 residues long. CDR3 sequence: CAISGVITGELFF. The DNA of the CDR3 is TGTGCCATCAGTGGGGTGATCACCGGGGAGCTGTTTTTT.

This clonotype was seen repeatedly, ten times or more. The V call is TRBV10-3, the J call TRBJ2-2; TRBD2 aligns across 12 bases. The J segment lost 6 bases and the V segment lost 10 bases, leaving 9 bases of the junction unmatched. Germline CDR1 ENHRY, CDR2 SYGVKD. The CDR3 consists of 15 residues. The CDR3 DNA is TGTGCCACCCTCCGACTAGCGGGAGTCTCCGGGGAGCTGTTTTTT. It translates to CATLRLAGVSGELFF.

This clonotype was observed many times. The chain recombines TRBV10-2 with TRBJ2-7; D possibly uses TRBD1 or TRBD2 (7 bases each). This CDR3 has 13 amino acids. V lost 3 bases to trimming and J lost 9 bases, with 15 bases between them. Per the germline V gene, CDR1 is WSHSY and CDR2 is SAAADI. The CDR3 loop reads CASSDRQGGGQYF. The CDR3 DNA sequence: TGCGCCAGCAGTGATAGACAGGGAGGGGGGCAGTACTTC.

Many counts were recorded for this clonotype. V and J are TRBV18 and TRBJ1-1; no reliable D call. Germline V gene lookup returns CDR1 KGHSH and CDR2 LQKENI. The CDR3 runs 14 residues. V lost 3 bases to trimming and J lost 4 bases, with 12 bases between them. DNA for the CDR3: TGTGCCAGCTCACCGACCCCCCTCGGCACTGAAGCTTTCTTT. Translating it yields CASSPTPLGTEAFF. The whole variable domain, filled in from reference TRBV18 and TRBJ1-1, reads NAGVMQNPRHLVRRRGQEARLRCSPMKGHSHVYWYRQLPEEGLKFMVYLQKENIIDESGMPKERFSAEFPKEGPSILRIQQVVRGDSAAYFCASSPTPLGTEAFFGQGTRLTVV.

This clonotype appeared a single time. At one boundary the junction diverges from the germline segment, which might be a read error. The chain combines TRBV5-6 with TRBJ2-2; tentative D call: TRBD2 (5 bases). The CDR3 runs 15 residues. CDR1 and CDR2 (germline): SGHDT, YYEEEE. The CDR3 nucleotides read TGTGCCAGCAGCTTGCGCCATACGAACACCGGGGAGCTGGGTTTT. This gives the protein CASSLRHTNTGELGF. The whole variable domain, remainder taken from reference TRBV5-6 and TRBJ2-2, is DAGVTQSPTHLIKTRGQQVTLRCSPKSGHDTVSWYQQALGQGPQFIFQYYEEEERQRGNFPDRFSGHQFPNYSSELNVNALLLGDSALYLCASSLRHTNTGELGFGEGSRLTVL.

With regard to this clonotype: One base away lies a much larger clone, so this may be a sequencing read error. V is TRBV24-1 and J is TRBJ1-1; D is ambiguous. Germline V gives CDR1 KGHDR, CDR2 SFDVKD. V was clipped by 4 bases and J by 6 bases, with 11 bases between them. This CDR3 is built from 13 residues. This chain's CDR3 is CATSDPGSSEAFF. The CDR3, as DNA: TGTGCCACCAGTGACCCCGGGAGTTCTGAAGCTTTCTTT.

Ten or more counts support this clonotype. The CDR3 bases are TGTGCCAGCAGCTTAGAAATCACGGGGTTATGGAACACTGAAGCTTTCTTT. Amino acids: CASSLEITGLWNTEAFF. The chain uses TRBV11-1 and TRBJ1-1; D is uncertain. The CDR3 is made up of 17 amino acids. Germline V lookup: CDR1 SGHAT, CDR2 FQDESV (reference sequence). The V end lost 1 base, the J end lost 1 base, and 16 bases lay between the germline ends.

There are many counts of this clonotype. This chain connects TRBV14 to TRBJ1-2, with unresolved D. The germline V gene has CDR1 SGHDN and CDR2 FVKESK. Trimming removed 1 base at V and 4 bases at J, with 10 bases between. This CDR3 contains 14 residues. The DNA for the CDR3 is TGTGCCAGCAGCCAAGGGCGTTTCCGCTATGGCTACACCTTC. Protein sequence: CASSQGRFRYGYTF.

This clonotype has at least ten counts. CDR3 sequence: CAATRDRGSYEQYF. The CDR3, as DNA: TGTGCCGCCACAAGAGACAGGGGGAGCTACGAGCAGTACTTC. The chain employs TRBV6-1 and TRBJ2-7; 9 positions match TRBD1. Trimming cost V 11 bases and J 3 bases; bases outside gene matches: 11. There are 14 residues in the CDR3. The germline gives CDR1 MNHNS, CDR2 SASEGT.